The source of this T cell receptor (beta chain) is a study of T cells after yellow fever vaccination. In the study overall: SMART-Seq v4 Ultra Low Input prepared the low-cell-number fractions.

TCRdb itself ran the 5' RACE reads through MiXCR, one entry per CDR3 protein. The sample includes around 350,000 distinct CDR3 sequences, roughly 12% of them seen just once. Whole-study findings and limits: The secondary response was weaker but peaked faster, day 5 versus 15.

The V end was cut by 9 bases, the J end by 2 bases, with 10 bases between. This CDR3 region has 12 residues. About this clonotype: Its antigen is currently unknown.

The V gene is TRBV12-3 or TRBV12-4, the J gene TRBJ1-2, with D hard to call. Sequenced material: PBMCs, taken on the day of the first yellow fever vaccination. This TCR was sampled from a man aged 18 to 30 who received the YFV17D yellow fever vaccine. Here the CDR3 reads CASSAGNYGYTF. The CDR3, as DNA: TGTGCCAGTAGCGCGGGGAACTATGGCTACACCTTC.